This T cell receptor (beta chain) was observed in a study of CD8+ T cells in alopecia areata. The V gene's germline CDR1 is SGHTS and CDR2 YDEGEE. Germline trimming cut 5 bases from V and 1 base from J; bases unmatched to any gene: 19. This CDR3 has 19 amino acids. The sample's treatment: oral pan-JAK inhibitor, 5-10 mg twice daily. Extracted RNA was reverse transcribed, and the resulting cDNA served as sequencing template. Method: immunoSEQ multiplex PCR; TCRdb's copy keeps in-frame clones and lacks some. This sample has under 200,000 clones; around three fifths occur once, and the top ten carry approximately 0.91%.

V and J are TRBV5-8 and TRBJ2-7; 9 nucleotides agree with TRBD1. The source material was CD4+ T cells sorted from blood, sampled at week 4, from a patient treated with tofacitinib. This clonotype was sampled from a human donor with alopecia areata. The CDR3 DNA is TGTGCCAGCAGTCTGGAATTCGGGTGGCCAGGACAGGGGTCCTACGAGCAGTACTTC. Translated, it gives CASSLEFGWPGQGSYEQYF. Using reference TRBV5-8 and TRBJ2-7 for the parts outside the CDR3, the full variable domain is EAGVTQSPTHLIKTRGQQATLRCSPISGHTSVYWYQQALGLGLQFLLWYDEGEERNRGNFPPRFSGRQFPNYSSELNVNALELEDSALYLCASSLEFGWPGQGSYEQYFGPGTRLTVT.